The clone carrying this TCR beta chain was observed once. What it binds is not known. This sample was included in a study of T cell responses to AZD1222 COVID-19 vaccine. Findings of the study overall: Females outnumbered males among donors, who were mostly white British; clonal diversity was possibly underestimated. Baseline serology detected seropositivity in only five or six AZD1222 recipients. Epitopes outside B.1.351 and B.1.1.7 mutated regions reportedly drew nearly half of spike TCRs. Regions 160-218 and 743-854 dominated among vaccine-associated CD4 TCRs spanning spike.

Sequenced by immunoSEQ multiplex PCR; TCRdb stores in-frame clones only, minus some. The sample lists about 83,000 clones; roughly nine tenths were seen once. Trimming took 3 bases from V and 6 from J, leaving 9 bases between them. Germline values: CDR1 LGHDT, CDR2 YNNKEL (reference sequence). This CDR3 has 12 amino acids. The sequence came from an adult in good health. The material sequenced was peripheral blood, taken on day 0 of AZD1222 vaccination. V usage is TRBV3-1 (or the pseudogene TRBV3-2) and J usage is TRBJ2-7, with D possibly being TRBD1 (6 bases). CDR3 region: CASSHTGFEQYF. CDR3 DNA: TGTGCCAGCAGCCACACAGGGTTCGAGCAGTACTTC.